This T cell receptor (beta chain) is drawn from a study of regulatory T cells in long-lasting Graves disease. This clonotype was detected a few times. The V and J ends lost 4 bases and 5 bases respectively, with 20 bases between them. The CDR3 loop spans 17 amino acids. The germline V gene encodes CDR1 ENHRY and CDR2 SYGVKD. Researchers made TCR beta libraries by using iRepertoire HTBI primers and running Arm-PCR on CDR3 regions. TCRdb reprocessed the multiplex PCR reads via MiXCR and lists one record per CDR3 protein. The sample yields a few hundred thousand distinct CDR3 sequences, around a fifth seen once. The time point was: persistent/refractory GD, antithyroid drugs over 5 years with positive TRAb. The TCR library used RNA extracted from PBMCs.

Here the sequenced sample was peripheral blood mononuclear cells (PBMCs), taken when the disease was refractory, from a patient treated with antithyroid drugs. The sequence derives from a female donor with Graves disease. The chain employs TRBV10-3 and TRBJ2-2; D is possibly TRBD1 (6 bases). In DNA form, the CDR3 reads TGTGCCATCAGTGGTCCGCTGAGGACAGCAGAAACCGGGGAGCTGTTTTTT. It specifies CAISGPLRTAETGELFF.